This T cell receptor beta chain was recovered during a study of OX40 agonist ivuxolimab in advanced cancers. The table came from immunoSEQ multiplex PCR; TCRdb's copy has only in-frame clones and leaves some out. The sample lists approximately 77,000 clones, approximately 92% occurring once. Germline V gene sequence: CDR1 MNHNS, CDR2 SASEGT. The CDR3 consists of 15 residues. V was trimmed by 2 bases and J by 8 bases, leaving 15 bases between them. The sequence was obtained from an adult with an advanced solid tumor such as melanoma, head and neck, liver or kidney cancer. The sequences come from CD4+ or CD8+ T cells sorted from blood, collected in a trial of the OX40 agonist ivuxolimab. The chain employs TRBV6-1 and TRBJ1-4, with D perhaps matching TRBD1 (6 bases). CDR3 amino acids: CASSETEGGLEKLFF. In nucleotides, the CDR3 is TGTGCCAGCAGTGAAACTGAGGGGGGATTAGAAAAACTGTTTTTT.